These 8 T cell receptor beta chains originate from one sample sequenced in a study of T cells in Graves' hyperthyroidism and ophthalmopathy. RNA transcripts provided the source from which TCR beta CDR3 regions were amplified. TCR CDR3 regions were first amplified by RT-PCR with HTBI primers. MiXCR, applied by TCRdb to the multiplex PCR reads, yields one record per CDR3 protein. The sample gives hundreds of thousands of distinct CDR3 sequences, 15% to 20% of which show up once; about 3.8% is in the top ten. The sequenced sample was blood. All receptors come from a woman aged 30 to 39 with Graves' hyperthyroidism.

This clonotype was seen repeatedly, ten times or more. The chain carries TRBV2 and TRBJ1-1; D unclear. The germline V and J ends were trimmed by 1 base and 8 bases, with 8 bases remaining between them. This CDR3 has 12 residues. Germline V CDR1 and CDR2: SNHLY, FYNNEI. This chain's CDR3 is CASSEGGLEAFF. The DNA of the CDR3 is TGTGCCAGCAGTGAAGGAGGGCTCGAAGCTTTCTTT.

This clonotype was counted a few times. The chain combines TRBV12-3 or TRBV12-4 with TRBJ2-3, with D perhaps TRBD1 or TRBD2 (5 bases each). Trimming left V 6 bases short and J 13 bases short, with 14 bases between. The CDR3 length is 11 residues. The CDR3 is CASSPGLQEYF. In DNA form, the CDR3 reads TGTGCCAGCAGCCCGGGGCTCCAGGAGTATTTT.

This clonotype was found a few times. The chain has TRBV27 and TRBJ1-1; 7 nucleotides align to TRBD1. Trimming removed 2 bases from V and 7 bases from J; junction bases left unmatched: 7. The germline V gene has CDR1 MNHEY and CDR2 SMNVEV (reference sequence). The CDR3 spans 14 residues. The CDR3 nucleotides read TGTGCCAGCAGTTTACTCGGAGGGGGCCTTGAAGCTTTCTTT. Protein product: CASSLLGGGLEAFF.

For this clonotype: With a much larger clone just one base away, this may be a read error. The chain is built from TRBV5-1 and TRBJ1-1, with D uncertain. Germline loops: CDR1 SGHRS, CDR2 YFSETQ. V lost 1 base, J lost 3 bases, and 13 bases lay in between. This CDR3 spans 15 amino acids. The CDR3 DNA reads TGCGCCAGCAGCTTGAATCCTAGGCCGTACACTGAAGCTTTCTTT. This translates into CASSLNPRPYTEAFF.

This clonotype came up many times. V is TRBV10-1 and J is TRBJ2-5; 10 bases align to TRBD1. The CDR3 has 14 residues. The J segment lost 5 bases and the V segment lost 3 bases, leaving 3 bases of the junction unmatched. Germline CDR1 WNHNN, CDR2 SYGVQD (reference sequence). CDR3 sequence reads: CASSEPGQGETQYF. CDR3 DNA sequence: TGCGCCAGCAGTGAACCGGGACAGGGGGAGACCCAGTACTTC.

This clonotype was detected a few times. The V and J genes are TRBV20-1 and TRBJ2-1; no definite D call. V was trimmed by 5 bases and J by 6 bases, leaving 8 bases between them. This CDR3 is built from 11 residues. Per the germline V gene, CDR1 is DFQATT and CDR2 is SNEGSKA (reference sequence). CDR3 DNA: TGCAGTGCTTCACCCAGCAATGAGCAGTTCTTC. Translated, it gives CSASPSNEQFF.

On this clonotype: A read error may be the cause here, since a much bigger clone is one base away. The rearrangement uses TRBV2 and TRBJ2-1; no definite D call. Trimming took off 7 bases at V and 10 bases at J, with 17 bases between the two ends. CDR3 length: 13 amino acids. The germline V gene encodes CDR1 SNHLY and CDR2 FYNNEI. This CDR3 is CASITLSGVEQFF. CDR3 in DNA: TGTGCCAGCATTACCCTGTCCGGTGTCGAGCAGTTCTTC.

This clonotype was seen ten or more times. The rearrangement links TRBV11-2 to TRBJ2-7; 7 nucleotides agree with TRBD2. The CDR3 contains 16 residues. V shed 5 bases and J 1 base; nucleotides not matched to a gene: 11. Germline values: CDR1 SGHAT, CDR2 FQNNGV. CDR3 DNA: TGTGCCAGCAGCCTAGGGACTATTCTACGGTCCTACGAGCAGTACTTC. Residues: CASSLGTILRSYEQYF.